The rows below give T cell receptor beta chains drawn from one sample of a study of radiation and T cells in renal cell carcinoma. The assay was immunoSEQ multiplex PCR, and TCRdb's table has in-frame clones only and misses some. The data show about 150,000 clones, around 88% seen once. The sequenced sample was blood, obtained from a patient whose treatment included radiotherapy and nephrectomy. All receptors come from a woman aged 45-59 years with renal cell carcinoma. The CDR3 runs from the conserved cysteine through the conserved F or W. D genes are given only for firm matches. Size values are once, few and many counts, or a class for expanded clones, and some rows have none.

CDR3 DNA: TGCGCCAGCAGCCGGCTAAGGGAGAACACCGGGGAGCTGTTTTTT
CDR3 protein: CASSRLRENTGELFF
D gene: NA
clone size: NA
J gene: TRBJ2-2
V gene: TRBV4-3

CDR3 DNA: TGTGCCAGCAGCGTAGCTGGGGTCGGAGAGACCCAGTACTTC
CDR3 protein: CASSVAGVGETQYF
D gene: NA
clone size: NA
J gene: TRBJ2-5
V gene: TRBV9

CDR3 DNA: TGTGCCAGCAGCTTTGGGGACGGCCGTTCGGATGGCTACACCTTC
CDR3 protein: CASSFGDGRSDGYTF
D gene: NA
clone size: NA
J gene: TRBJ1-2
V gene: TRBV7-2

CDR3 DNA: TGCGCCAGCAGCGCATTACAGGGGCTGTTGTCCTACGAGCAGTACTTC
CDR3 protein: CASSALQGLLSYEQYF
D gene: TRBD1
clone size: once
J gene: TRBJ2-7
V gene: TRBV5-1

CDR3 DNA: TGTGCCAGCTCACTGCAACTCTATGGCTACACCTTC
CDR3 protein: CASSLQLYGYTF
D gene: NA
clone size: NA
J gene: TRBJ1-2
V gene: TRBV18

CDR3 DNA: TGTGCCAGCAGCCCTAGCGTTGGAGCCTACAATGAGCAGTTCTTC
CDR3 protein: CASSPSVGAYNEQFF
D gene: NA
clone size: NA
J gene: TRBJ2-1
V gene: TRBV7-2

CDR3 DNA: TGTGCCAGCAGCTCCGCCAGAGGGAGGGGTGAGCAGTTCTTC
CDR3 protein: CASSSARGRGEQFF
D gene: TRBD2
clone size: NA
J gene: TRBJ2-1
V gene: TRBV11-2

CDR3 DNA: TGTGCCTGGAGGATGGAGGGTCTGATTTCCGGGGAGCTGTTTTTT
CDR3 protein: CAWRMEGLISGELFF
D gene: NA
clone size: NA
J gene: TRBJ2-2
V gene: TRBV30

CDR3 DNA: TGTGCTAGTGCACGCAGTCAGAGGACTGAAGCTTTCTTT
CDR3 protein: CASARSQRTEAFF
D gene: NA
clone size: few
J gene: TRBJ1-1
V gene: TRBV12-5

CDR3 DNA: TGTGCCAGCAGCCAACCGGGTCGGACTGCCTACGAGCAGTACTTC
CDR3 protein: CASSQPGRTAYEQYF
D gene: NA
clone size: once
J gene: TRBJ2-7
V gene: TRBV7-8

CDR3 DNA: TGTGCCAGCAGACAGACAGGGCGGAGGACTGAAGCTTTCTTT
CDR3 protein: CASRQTGRRTEAFF
D gene: TRBD1
clone size: NA
J gene: TRBJ1-1
V gene: TRBV25-1

CDR3 DNA: TGCGCCAGCAGCTTGGGGGCAGGGGGGGAGACCCAGTACTTC
CDR3 protein: CASSLGAGGETQYF
D gene: NA
clone size: NA
J gene: TRBJ2-5
V gene: TRBV5-1

CDR3 DNA: TGCGCCAGCAGCCGCTTACTAGCGGGGGGGCCGTTTGGTGGGGAGCTGTTTTTT
CDR3 protein: CASSRLLAGGPFGGELFF
D gene: TRBD2
clone size: NA
J gene: TRBJ2-2
V gene: TRBV4-3

CDR3 DNA: TGTGCCAGCAGCTTCTCTAGCGGGGGGGCCTCCTACGAGCAGTACTTC
CDR3 protein: CASSFSSGGASYEQYF
D gene: TRBD2
clone size: NA
J gene: TRBJ2-7
V gene: TRBV7-2

CDR3 DNA: TGCGCCAGCAGTGAAGCAGGCGGATCTACTGAAGCTTTCTTT
CDR3 protein: CASSEAGGSTEAFF
D gene: NA
clone size: NA
J gene: TRBJ1-1
V gene: TRBV5-1

CDR3 DNA: TGTGCCAGCTCACCACTCGCGGGACAGCAGAATGAAAAACTGTTTTTT
CDR3 protein: CASSPLAGQQNEKLFF
D gene: TRBD1
clone size: NA
J gene: TRBJ1-4
V gene: TRBV18

CDR3 DNA: TGTGCCAGTAGTATTGGTAACGGGGAGCTGTTTTTT
CDR3 protein: CASSIGNGELFF
D gene: NA
clone size: few
J gene: TRBJ2-2
V gene: TRBV19

CDR3 DNA: TGTGCCAGCAGTGAAGCTGGCAGGGGGTATGGCTACACCTTC
CDR3 protein: CASSEAGRGYGYTF
D gene: TRBD1
clone size: NA
J gene: TRBJ1-2
V gene: TRBV2

CDR3 DNA: TGCGCCAGCAGCCGGGGGCAGACAGGGATCTACGAGCAGTACTTC
CDR3 protein: CASSRGQTGIYEQYF
D gene: TRBD1
clone size: NA
J gene: TRBJ2-7
V gene: TRBV4-3

CDR3 DNA: TGCGCCAGCAGCCAAGGGTCCCGGGCGACCCAGTACTTC
CDR3 protein: CASSQGSRATQYF
D gene: NA
clone size: NA
J gene: TRBJ2-5
V gene: TRBV4-3

CDR3 DNA: TGTGCCAGCAGCGCCGGACGGACCCCTGACGAGCAGTACTTC
CDR3 protein: CASSAGRTPDEQYF
D gene: NA
clone size: NA
J gene: TRBJ2-7
V gene: TRBV7-6

CDR3 DNA: TGCAGCGTGGGGACTTCCTTATTCGTCGAGCAGTACTTC
CDR3 protein: CSVGTSLFVEQYF
D gene: NA
clone size: NA
J gene: TRBJ2-7
V gene: TRBV29-1

CDR3 DNA: TGTGCCAGCAGAAAGGCAGGCCAACAGCCCCAGCATTTT
CDR3 protein: CASRKAGQQPQHF
D gene: NA
clone size: NA
J gene: TRBJ1-5
V gene: TRBV6-5

CDR3 DNA: TGCGCCAGCAGCCCCGGGACAGGAGGTTATGAGCAGTTCTTC
CDR3 protein: CASSPGTGGYEQFF
D gene: TRBD1
clone size: NA
J gene: TRBJ2-1
V gene: TRBV10-1

CDR3 DNA: TGTGCCAGTAGTATGGCGGGGGGGGCAGATACGCAGTATTTT
CDR3 protein: CASSMAGGADTQYF
D gene: TRBD2
clone size: NA
J gene: TRBJ2-3
V gene: TRBV19

CDR3 DNA: TGTGCCAGCAGCTCCAGACTAGCAGGGGACGAGCAGTACTTC
CDR3 protein: CASSSRLAGDEQYF
D gene: NA
clone size: NA
J gene: TRBJ2-7
V gene: TRBV7-2

CDR3 DNA: TGTGCCAGCAGGAGACAGGGTTGGAATGAGCAGTTCTTC
CDR3 protein: CASRRQGWNEQFF
D gene: TRBD1
clone size: NA
J gene: TRBJ2-1
V gene: TRBV6-1

CDR3 DNA: TGTGCCAGCAGCCTGGACAGGAATCAGCCCCAGCATTTT
CDR3 protein: CASSLDRNQPQHF
D gene: TRBD1
clone size: NA
J gene: TRBJ1-5
V gene: TRBV27

CDR3 DNA: TGTGCTAGTGGTTTGGGCGCCGCCACCGGGGAGCTGTTTTTT
CDR3 protein: CASGLGAATGELFF
D gene: NA
clone size: NA
J gene: TRBJ2-2
V gene: TRBV12-5

CDR3 DNA: TGTGCCAGCAGCTTAGTGGCGGCCACGGAAGCTTTCTTT
CDR3 protein: CASSLVAATEAFF
D gene: NA
clone size: NA
J gene: TRBJ1-1
V gene: TRBV7-6

CDR3 DNA: TGTGCCAGCAGCGAAAGGTCGGATTTTGCTTTCTTT
CDR3 protein: CASSERSDFAFF
D gene: NA
clone size: NA
J gene: TRBJ1-1
V gene: TRBV28

CDR3 DNA: TGTGCCAGCCGAACCTCCGGGACAGGAGCCTACAATGAGCAGTTCTTC
CDR3 protein: CASRTSGTGAYNEQFF
D gene: TRBD1
clone size: NA
J gene: TRBJ2-1
V gene: TRBV28

CDR3 DNA: TGCAGCTTCAGTGGTGACGGCAATCAGCCCCAGCATTTT
CDR3 protein: CSFSGDGNQPQHF
D gene: NA
clone size: NA
J gene: TRBJ1-5
V gene: TRBV29-1

CDR3 DNA: TGTGCCAGCAGCTTACGGCCTAGCGGGAGCTCGGATACGCAGTATTTT
CDR3 protein: CASSLRPSGSSDTQYF
D gene: TRBD2
clone size: NA
J gene: TRBJ2-3
V gene: TRBV7-2

CDR3 DNA: TGCGCCAGCAGCTTGTTTGCGGGACAGGTGTACTTC
CDR3 protein: CASSLFAGQVYF
D gene: TRBD1
clone size: NA
J gene: TRBJ2-7
V gene: TRBV5-1

CDR3 DNA: TGTGCCTGGAGTGTAGGTCTTAGGGGAGGTGGCTACACCTTC
CDR3 protein: CAWSVGLRGGGYTF
D gene: NA
clone size: NA
J gene: TRBJ1-2
V gene: TRBV30

CDR3 DNA: TGTGCCAGCTCACCCCGACAGGGGGCATACAATCAGCCCCAGCATTTT
CDR3 protein: CASSPRQGAYNQPQHF
D gene: TRBD1
clone size: NA
J gene: TRBJ1-5
V gene: TRBV18

CDR3 DNA: TGTGCCAGCAGCCAAGATAGGGTCATCAACAATGAGCAGTTCTTC
CDR3 protein: CASSQDRVINNEQFF
D gene: NA
clone size: NA
J gene: TRBJ2-1
V gene: TRBV14

CDR3 DNA: TGTGCCAGCAGCGTTTCTAGCGGGAGTTCCTACGAGCAGTACTTC
CDR3 protein: CASSVSSGSSYEQYF
D gene: TRBD2
clone size: NA
J gene: TRBJ2-7
V gene: TRBV9

CDR3 DNA: TGTGCCAGTAGTATCGTGGGTTACGAGCAGTACTTC
CDR3 protein: CASSIVGYEQYF
D gene: NA
clone size: NA
J gene: TRBJ2-7
V gene: TRBV19